Each of the 21 T cell receptor beta chains below was sequenced from the same sample in a study of blood T cell repertoires in COVID-19. Some clones are missing from TCRdb's copy, which holds only in-frame ones; the method was immunoSEQ multiplex PCR. The sample includes some 200,000 clones, 75% to 85% of them seen just once. The sample was peripheral blood. All receptors derive from a human donor in a cohort sampled during active COVID-19.

This chain joins TRBV5-1 and TRBJ1-1; perhaps TRBD1 as D (5 bases). This CDR3 has 14 amino acids. CDR1 SGHRS and CDR2 YFSETQ come from the germline V gene. Trimming cost V 0 bases and J 7 bases, with 13 bases left between them. The CDR3 region is CASSLETAVSEAFF. Here the CDR3 DNA reads TGCGCCAGCAGCTTGGAGACAGCCGTCAGTGAAGCTTTCTTT.

V gene TRBV25-1 combines with J gene TRBJ2-2; TRBD1 matches 7 bases. The CDR3 totals 15 residues. Trimming took 11 bases from V and 6 from J; bases not matched to a gene: 15. In germline, CDR1 is MGHDK, CDR2 SYGVNS. The CDR3 region is CASSPPTGEAGELFF. The CDR3, as DNA: TGTGCCTCTAGCCCCCCTACAGGGGAAGCCGGGGAGCTGTTTTTT.

The chain has TRBV13 and TRBJ1-6; 10 positions agree with TRBD1. The CDR3 consists of 15 residues. Germline CDR1 and CDR2: PRHDT and FYEKMQ (reference sequence). J was trimmed by 10 bases and V by 5 bases; bases with no gene match: 8. The CDR3 nucleotides are TGTGCCAGCAGCGGCCGGGACAGGGGTTACTCACCCCTCCACTTT. Protein product: CASSGRDRGYSPLHF.

The V and J genes are TRBV27 and TRBJ1-2; 8 positions agree with TRBD1. V was clipped by 6 bases and J by 7 bases; unmatched bases: 16. This CDR3 has 16 residues. Looked up from germline, CDR1 is MNHEY and CDR2 is SMNVEV (reference sequence). The CDR3 nucleotides are TGTGCCAGCAGCCTCGTGGGGGACAGGCCTTTTGTTGGCTACACCTTC. As protein: CASSLVGDRPFVGYTF.

This clone was seen only a few times. The chain is built from TRBV19 and TRBJ2-7, with D tentatively TRBD1 (5 bases). V was cut by 2 bases and J by 3 bases, with 11 bases left in between. In germline, CDR1 is LNHDA, CDR2 SQIVND (reference sequence). The CDR3 has 14 residues. CDR3 region: CASSIRAGIYEQYF. The CDR3 coding sequence is TGTGCCAGTAGTATAAGGGCAGGGATCTACGAGCAGTACTTC.

The table lists this clone with a few counts. The DNA of the CDR3 is TGTGCCAGCAGCCAAGAGGTCAGGGTGCACTCACCCCTCCACTTT. Protein product: CASSQEVRVHSPLHF. V and J are TRBV3-1 (or the pseudogene TRBV3-2) and TRBJ1-6; possibly TRBD1 for D (5 bases). CDR1 is LGHDT and CDR2 is YNNKEL in the germline V gene (reference sequence). V lost 0 bases and J lost 10, with 13 bases in between. The length of the CDR3 is 15 residues.

The chain joins TRBV28 to TRBJ1-2; TRBD1 is a possible D gene (5 bases). Germline CDR1 is MDHEN and CDR2 is SYDVKM. CDR3 length equals 15 residues. The V gene lost 1 base and the J gene lost 8 bases, with 17 bases spanning the gap. Here the CDR3 reads CASSLSRQVTGGYTF. DNA for the CDR3: TGTGCCAGCAGTTTATCTCGGCAGGTTACAGGCGGCTACACCTTC.

The V gene is TRBV10-3, the J gene TRBJ2-1; D might be TRBD1 (5 bases). CDR1 and CDR2 (germline): ENHRY, SYGVKD. Trimming pared 7 bases from V and 0 bases from J, leaving 13 bases between. CDR3 length: 15 amino acids. CDR3 DNA: TGTGCCATCAAGGTCGACAGCAGCTCCTACAATGAGCAGTTCTTC. This codes for CAIKVDSSSYNEQFF.

V and J are TRBV4-2 and TRBJ2-3, with D possibly being TRBD1 (5 bases). The CDR3 is 16 residues long. V lost 0 bases, J lost 0 bases, and 10 bases lay in between. The germline V gene encodes CDR1 LGHNA and CDR2 YNFKEQ. The CDR3 DNA follows: TGTGCCAGCAGCCAAGATAGGGGCAGTAGCACAGATACGCAGTATTTT. This translates into CASSQDRGSSTDTQYF.

This chain connects TRBV11-2 to TRBJ2-2; 10 positions match TRBD1. The CDR3 sequence is 15 residues long. V lost 5 bases to trimming and J lost 9 bases; unmatched junction nucleotides: 9. Per germline, CDR1 SGHAT and CDR2 FQNNGV. The chain's CDR3 is CASSPGTGELRELFF. The CDR3 DNA follows: TGTGCCAGCAGCCCCGGGACAGGGGAGCTCAGGGAGCTGTTTTTT.

The chain recombines TRBV5-8 with TRBJ1-2, with 10 bases fitting TRBD1. The CDR3 runs to 15 residues. V was pared by 4 bases and J by 3 bases, with 6 bases of the junction left unmatched. In germline, CDR1 is SGHTS, CDR2 YDEGEE. DNA of the CDR3: TGTGCCAGCAGCCAACCCGGACAGGGGGACTATGGCTACACCTTC. Its protein is CASSQPGQGDYGYTF. Filled out from reference TRBV5-8 and TRBJ1-2, the complete variable domain reads EAGVTQSPTHLIKTRGQQATLRCSPISGHTSVYWYQQALGLGLQFLLWYDEGEERNRGNFPPRFSGRQFPNYSSELNVNALELEDSALYLCASSQPGQGDYGYTFGSGTRLTVV.

The genes are TRBV6-5 and TRBJ1-2; D is ambiguous. With 4 bases removed from V and 7 bases from J, the gap between germline ends came to 10 bases. The CDR3 has 12 residues. The germline V gene encodes CDR1 MNHEY and CDR2 SVGAGI. The chain's CDR3 is CASSWGGSGYTF. Written as DNA, the CDR3 is TGTGCCAGCAGTTGGGGAGGGAGTGGCTACACCTTC.

This chain uses TRBV15 with TRBJ1-4; D is ambiguous. The CDR3 has 13 residues. Trimming shortened V by 0 bases and J by 5 bases, and 4 bases separated the two germline ends. Looked up from germline, CDR1 is LNHNV and CDR2 is YYDKDF (reference sequence). CDR3 sequence: CATSRDPNEKLFF. The DNA for the CDR3 is TGTGCCACCAGCAGAGATCCGAATGAAAAACTGTTTTTT. Using reference TRBV15 and TRBJ1-4 for the parts outside the CDR3, the full variable domain is DAMVIQNPRYQVTQFGKPVTLSCSQTLNHNVMYWYQQKSSQAPKLLFHYYDKDFNNEADTPDNFQSRRPNTSFCFLDIRSPGLGDTAMYLCATSRDPNEKLFFGSGTQLSVL.

The chain couples TRBV11-2 to TRBJ1-6; 9 bases match TRBD1. CDR1 is SGHAT, CDR2 FQNNGV, per germline. V dropped 0 bases and J dropped 0; count of bases not matched to a gene: 3. The CDR3 length is 18 residues. The CDR3 loop is CASSLDGTGSSYNSPLHF. The DNA for the CDR3 is TGTGCCAGCAGCTTAGACGGGACAGGGAGCTCCTATAATTCACCCCTCCACTTT.

V gene TRBV6-1 combines with J gene TRBJ2-7, with D perhaps TRBD1 (5 bases). V lost 0 bases to trimming and J lost 4 bases, with 7 bases between them. This CDR3 has 13 residues. Per germline, CDR1 MNHNS and CDR2 SASEGT. The CDR3: CASSEAGPYEQYF. The CDR3 nucleotides are TGTGCCAGCAGTGAAGCGGGGCCGTACGAGCAGTACTTC.

This clone was observed once. The chain uses TRBV5-1 and TRBJ2-3; 9 bases align to TRBD1. The germline CDR1 and CDR2 sequences are SGHRS and YFSETQ. The CDR3 has 13 amino acids. V was pared by 8 bases and J by 6 bases, with 7 bases of the junction left unmatched. This chain's CDR3 is CASGRDRVDTQYF. Here the CDR3 DNA reads TGCGCCAGTGGTAGGGACAGGGTCGATACGCAGTATTTT.

The chain couples TRBV5-4 to TRBJ2-7; the D gene is possibly TRBD2 (5 bases). This CDR3 has 15 residues. CDR1 is SGHNT, CDR2 YYREEE, per germline (reference sequence). V was trimmed by 4 bases and J by 0 bases, leaving 14 bases between them. The CDR3 is CASSPGGRSSYEQYF. CDR3 coding DNA: TGTGCCAGCAGCCCCGGAGGCCGCAGCTCCTACGAGCAGTACTTC. The complete variable domain, with remaining parts taken from reference TRBV5-4 and TRBJ2-7, reads ETGVTQSPTHLIKTRGQQVTLRCSSQSGHNTVSWYQQALGQGPQFIFQYYREEENGRGNFPPRFSGLQFPNYSSELNVNALELDDSALYLCASSPGGRSSYEQYFGPGTRLTVT.

V is TRBV6-5 and J is TRBJ1-1, with TRBD1 identical over 8 bases. V lost 6 bases and J lost 3; bases outside the gene matches: 6. This CDR3 is 14 amino acids long. CDR1 and CDR2 (germline): MNHEY, SVGAGI. The CDR3 region is CASSSGQGYTEAFF. CDR3 sequence (DNA): TGTGCCAGCAGCTCCGGACAGGGATACACTGAAGCTTTCTTT.

In its sample, this clone was seen a few times. The J gene is TRBJ2-2, the V gene TRBV27; perhaps TRBD2 as D (5 bases). This CDR3 has 14 amino acids. The ends were cut back, 0 bases at V and 6 bases at J, with 8 bases in the middle. Germline V gives CDR1 MNHEY, CDR2 SMNVEV (reference sequence). CDR3 amino acids: CASSLSDLAGELFF. CDR3 nucleotides: TGTGCCAGCAGTTTATCGGACTTAGCCGGGGAGCTGTTTTTT.

J is TRBJ2-3 and V is TRBV20-1; D ambiguous. The CDR3 is 10 residues long. V was trimmed by 6 bases and J by 5 bases, leaving 6 bases between them. In germline, CDR1 is DFQATT, CDR2 SNEGSKA (reference sequence). The CDR3 is CSASRDTQYF. The CDR3 bases are TGCAGTGCCTCCAGAGATACGCAGTATTTT.

The chain recombines TRBV6-4 with TRBJ1-6, with a weak D call TRBD1 (6 bases). V was trimmed by 5 bases and J by 7 bases, leaving 9 bases between them. CDR3 length equals 13 residues. Germline-derived CDR1 and CDR2 are MRHNA and SNTAGT. The DNA of the CDR3 is TGTGCCAGCAGTACGGACAGCAATTCACCCCTCCACTTT. Protein sequence: CASSTDSNSPLHF.